This T cell receptor (beta chain) is drawn from a study of control samples from healthy donors and cancer patients. V was trimmed by 4 bases and J by 6 bases, leaving 12 bases between them. The CDR3 totals 13 residues. Per the germline V gene, CDR1 is KGHSH and CDR2 is LQKENI. Some clones are missing from TCRdb's copy, which holds only in-frame ones; the method was immunoSEQ multiplex PCR. The profile shows roughly 130,000 clones, 85% to 95% of them singletons. The clonotype originates from a man aged 45-60 years with head and neck cancer. The J gene is TRBJ1-2, the V gene TRBV18, with a possible D match to TRBD1 (6 bases). The sequenced sample was PBMCs. The CDR3, as DNA: TGTGCCAGCTCACGGCTCAGGGGAGATGGCTACACCTTC. This sequence encodes CASSRLRGDGYTF.